Listed below are T cell receptor beta chains from one sample, sequenced in a study of shared clonotypes between healthy human individuals. Data came from immunoSEQ multiplex PCR; TCRdb stores just in-frame clones and leaves some out. The repertoire holds 2 million to 2.5 million clones, with approximately 96% as singletons. Sequencing was performed on naive CD4+ T cells sorted from blood. The receptors come from a man aged 18 to 29 in good health. CDR3s include the opening cysteine and the closing phenylalanine or tryptophan. The order of the fields is D gene, clone size, J gene, V gene, CDR3 protein, CDR3 DNA. A D gene is named only where the DNA matches it firmly. The listing skips clone size in some rows; elsewhere it reads once, few, many or a size class.

>.|.|TRBJ2-6|TRBV5-6
CASREAGYSGANVLTF
TGTGCCAGCAGAGAGGCGGGGTACTCTGGGGCCAACGTCCTGACTTTC
>TRBD1|.|TRBJ1-1|TRBV6-5
CASSYPGTGGKAFF
TGTGCCAGCAGTTACCCGGGGACAGGGGGTAAAGCTTTCTTT
>TRBD2|.|TRBJ2-7|TRBV7-8
CASSLGPSGASYEQYF
TGTGCCAGCAGCTTAGGCCCTAGCGGCGCCTCCTACGAGCAGTACTTC
>TRBD2|.|TRBJ2-2|TRBV6-1
CASSQAGAGTGELFF
TGTGCCAGCAGCCAAGCGGGGGCGGGGACCGGGGAGCTGTTTTTT
>.|.|TRBJ2-4|TRBV11-2
CASSKGTKLAKNIQYF
TGTGCCAGCAGCAAAGGGACCAAGCTAGCCAAAAACATTCAGTACTTC
>.|.|TRBJ1-1|TRBV11-2
CASSLARGFEAFF
TGTGCCAGCAGCTTAGCACGGGGCTTCGAAGCTTTCTTT
>TRBD2|.|TRBJ2-3|TRBV7-2
CASSLALVLLAGDGDTQYF
TGTGCCAGCAGCTTAGCGCTGGTCCTACTAGCGGGAGATGGAGATACGCAGTATTTT
>.|.|TRBJ2-3|TRBV5-1
CASSWQRLASTDTQYF
TGCGCCAGCAGCTGGCAGCGGCTCGCTAGCACAGATACGCAGTATTTT
>.|.|TRBJ1-1|TRBV6-5
CASSYWEPGMNTEAFF
TGTGCCAGCAGTTACTGGGAACCGGGAATGAACACTGAAGCTTTCTTT
>TRBD1|.|TRBJ2-7|TRBV7-2
CASSLGPPTGSIPYEQYF
TGTGCCAGCAGCTTAGGCCCCCCGACAGGGTCGATCCCCTACGAGCAGTACTTC
>.|.|TRBJ2-5|TRBV30
CAWSVWLGFQETQYF
TGTGCCTGGAGTGTTTGGTTAGGGTTCCAAGAGACCCAGTACTTC
>TRBD1|.|TRBJ2-7|TRBV11-2
CASSFGPLRDRGGEQYF
TGTGCCAGCAGCTTTGGGCCTCTCCGGGACAGGGGGGGCGAGCAGTACTTC
>.|.|TRBJ2-7|TRBV7-2
CASSSPNSYEQYF
TGTGCCAGCAGCAGCCCCAACTCCTACGAGCAGTACTTC
>TRBD1|few|TRBJ1-6|TRBV6-1
CASSITGGRDSPLHF
TGTGCCAGCAGTATTACAGGGGGCAGGGACTCACCCCTCCACTTT
>.|.|TRBJ2-7|TRBV2
CASNPRGGEQYF
TGTGCCAGCAACCCAAGGGGCGGGGAGCAGTACTTC
>TRBD2|.|TRBJ2-3|TRBV19
CASSIVVGLAGTDTQYF
TGTGCCAGTAGTATTGTAGTGGGTCTAGCGGGCACAGATACGCAGTATTTT
>TRBD1|.|TRBJ1-1|TRBV10-3
CAISELQGTTEAFF
TGTGCCATCAGTGAGCTACAGGGGACTACTGAAGCTTTCTTT
>TRBD1|.|TRBJ2-3|TRBV11-3
CASSFGTGTSTDTQYF
TGTGCCAGCAGCTTCGGGACAGGTACTAGCACAGATACGCAGTATTTT
>.|.|TRBJ2-1|TRBV10-3
CAISDQTGFNEQFF
TGTGCCATCAGTGATCAGACTGGATTCAATGAGCAGTTCTTC
>.|.|TRBJ1-4|TRBV19
CASNPQATNEKLFF
TGTGCCAGTAATCCCCAGGCAACTAATGAAAAACTGTTTTTT
>.|.|TRBJ2-1|TRBV5-4
CASTTKMLATNEQFF
TGTGCCAGCACCACGAAAATGCTGGCTACAAATGAGCAGTTCTTC
>.|.|TRBJ2-2|TRBV30
CAWVRGNTGELFF
TGTGCCTGGGTTAGAGGGAACACCGGGGAGCTGTTTTTT
>TRBD1|.|TRBJ2-1|TRBV5-1
CASSATGTEYYNEQFF
TGCGCCAGCAGCGCCACCGGGACAGAGTACTACAATGAGCAGTTCTTC
>.|.|TRBJ2-1|TRBV6-1
CASSERGSGNEQFF
TGTGCCAGCAGTGAAAGGGGGTCGGGTAATGAGCAGTTCTTC
>.|.|TRBJ2-7|TRBV7-2
CASSLGTLLYEQYF
TGTGCCAGCAGCCTCGGGACCCTTCTCTACGAGCAGTACTTC
>TRBD2|once|TRBJ2-1|TRBV25-1
CASRGLAGGNEQFF
TGTGCCAGCAGGGGACTAGCGGGAGGCAATGAGCAGTTCTTC
>TRBD1|.|TRBJ2-5|TRBV7-8
CASSLGTGGAGETQYF
TGTGCCAGCAGCTTAGGGACAGGGGGCGCAGGAGAGACCCAGTACTTC
>TRBD1|few|TRBJ2-3|TRBV19
CASSPGQGIDTQYF
TGTGCCAGTAGTCCCGGACAGGGGATTGATACGCAGTATTTT
>.|few|TRBJ1-5|TRBV19
CASRYSNQPQHF
TGTGCCAGTAGGTATAGCAATCAGCCCCAGCATTTT
>.|.|TRBJ1-2|TRBV2
CASSLRGLYGYTF
TGTGCCAGCAGTCTCCGGGGCCTCTATGGCTACACCTTC
>.|.|TRBJ1-1|TRBV10-3
CAIRGNTEAFF
TGTGCCATCAGGGGTAACACTGAAGCTTTCTTT
>.|.|TRBJ2-5|TRBV4-3
CASSQDRGKQETQYF
TGCGCCAGCAGCCAAGATAGGGGGAAGCAAGAGACCCAGTACTTC
>.|once|TRBJ1-6|TRBV9
CASSVGVSGSLHF
TGTGCCAGCAGCGTAGGGGTCTCCGGCTCCCTCCACTTT
>.|.|TRBJ1-2|TRBV11-2
CASSLDPTVNYGYTF
TGTGCCAGCAGCCTAGACCCCACAGTTAACTATGGCTACACCTTC
>TRBD2|.|TRBJ2-5|TRBV4-3
CASSRSGGQETQYF
TGCGCCAGCAGCCGTAGCGGGGGCCAAGAGACCCAGTACTTC
>.|.|TRBJ2-7|TRBV7-9
CASSYRTSYEQYF
TGTGCCAGCAGCTACAGGACCTCCTACGAGCAGTACTTC
>.|.|TRBJ1-4|TRBV6-6
CASSYKRTERNEKLFF
TGTGCCAGCAGTTACAAGCGGACAGAACGTAATGAAAAACTGTTTTTT
>TRBD1|.|TRBJ2-3|TRBV5-1
CATRPGGWTDTQYF
TGCGCCACCCGGCCAGGGGGCTGGACAGATACGCAGTATTTT
>.|.|TRBJ2-1|TRBV5-1
CASSFSGQATYNEQFF
TGCGCCAGCAGCTTTAGTGGGCAGGCAACGTACAATGAGCAGTTCTTC
>.|.|TRBJ2-7|TRBV5-4
CASSLGGTINPEQYF
TGTGCCAGCAGCTTGGGCGGGACCATTAACCCCGAGCAGTACTTC
>TRBD2|.|TRBJ2-1|TRBV6-5
CASERGASYNEQFF
TGTGCCAGCGAGCGGGGGGCGTCCTACAATGAGCAGTTCTTC
>.|.|TRBJ1-4|TRBV6-1
CASSEARLSTNEKLFF
TGTGCCAGCAGTGAAGCACGACTTTCAACTAATGAAAAACTGTTTTTT
>.|.|TRBJ1-5|TRBV5-5
CASSLTSPSNQPQHF
TGTGCCAGCAGCTTGACCAGCCCTAGCAATCAGCCCCAGCATTTT
>.|.|TRBJ1-1|TRBV10-2
CASSDRATMNTEAFF
TGCGCCAGCAGTGACAGGGCTACGATGAACACTGAAGCTTTCTTT
>TRBD2|.|TRBJ2-5|TRBV14
CASSQLAGGMVETQYF
TGTGCCAGCAGCCAACTAGCGGGAGGGATGGTGGAGACCCAGTACTTC
>TRBD1|.|TRBJ2-7|TRBV11-2
CASSPGQLVSEQYF
TGTGCCAGCAGCCCGGGACAGTTGGTTAGCGAGCAGTACTTC